Each of the 7 T cell receptor beta chains below was sequenced from the same sample in a study of response to subunit inactivated influenza vaccine. TCRdb re-analysed the RT-PCR reads in MiXCR, keeping a single row per CDR3 protein. The sample holds about 700,000 distinct CDR3 sequences, 15% to 18% seen once. This material consisted of PBMCs from blood, taken approximately 12 days after vaccination. The receptors here all came from a man over 45 who received an inactivated influenza vaccine.

This chain connects TRBV5-1 to TRBJ2-3; D possibly uses TRBD1 or TRBD2 (7 bases each). From germline, CDR1 is SGHRS and CDR2 YFSETQ. This CDR3 is 16 amino acids long. Trimming stripped 2 bases from V and 4 bases from J, with 17 bases between. DNA for the CDR3: TGCGCCAGCAGCTTCCCCCCAGGGGGGGCCTCAGATACGCAGTATTTT. As protein: CASSFPPGGASDTQYF.

The chain uses TRBV7-6 and TRBJ2-1; no firm D call. V was cut by 1 base and J by 4 bases, with 17 bases left in between. The CDR3 totals 17 residues. Germline loops: CDR1 SGHVS, CDR2 FNYEAQ. CDR3 amino acids: CASSLGFNGQVYNEQFF. Written as DNA, the CDR3 is TGTGCCAGCAGCTTAGGCTTCAATGGGCAGGTATACAATGAGCAGTTCTTC. The whole variable domain, filled in from reference TRBV7-6 and TRBJ2-1, reads GAGVSQSPRYKVTKRGQDVALRCDPISGHVSLYWYRQALGQGPEFLTYFNYEAQQDKSGLPNDRFSAERPEGSISTLTIQRTEQRDSAMYRCASSLGFNGQVYNEQFFGPGTRLTVL.

This chain uses TRBV6-2 or TRBV6-3 with TRBJ2-2; D ambiguous. Trimming pared 7 bases from V and 0 bases from J, leaving 15 bases between. Per the germline V gene, CDR1 is MNHEY and CDR2 is SVGEGT. The CDR3 runs 16 residues. In DNA form, the CDR3 reads TGTGCCAGCAACCTACCTCCCGGCTCGAACACCGGGGAGCTGTTTTTT. It codes for CASNLPPGSNTGELFF.

There are a few counts of this clonotype. This chain uses TRBV20-1 with TRBJ2-7; a possible D gene is TRBD2 (6 bases). This CDR3 is built from 12 residues. Trimming pared 6 bases from V and 2 bases from J, leaving 11 bases between. Per germline, CDR1 DFQATT and CDR2 SNEGSKA (reference sequence). CDR3 residues: CSAAGPAYEQYF. CDR3 bases: TGCAGTGCCGCGGGACCGGCCTACGAGCAGTACTTC.

V gene TRBV10-3 combines with J gene TRBJ2-2; TRBD1 is a possible D gene (6 bases). Germline CDR1 is ENHRY and CDR2 is SYGVKD. The CDR3 runs 15 residues. Trimming pared 6 bases from V and 4 bases from J, leaving 15 bases between. The CDR3 bases are TGTGCCATCAGCCTCCGGGACACTCGCACCGGGGAGCTGTTTTTT. Translating gives CAISLRDTRTGELFF.

V usage is TRBV19 and J usage is TRBJ2-1, with 8 bases identical to TRBD1. The CDR3 is 12 amino acids. Germline V lookup: CDR1 LNHDA, CDR2 SQIVND (reference sequence). The V and J ends lost 6 bases and 7 bases, in that order; junction bases with no gene match: 2. CDR3 DNA: TGTGCCAGTAGGCAGGGGGCAAATGAGCAGTTCTTC. Translated: CASRQGANEQFF.

The J gene is TRBJ2-5, the V gene TRBV12-3 or TRBV12-4; D is uncertain. Trimming cost V 6 bases and J 9 bases, with 17 bases left between them. The length of the CDR3 is 13 residues. The CDR3 sequence is CASRADTSGAQYF. The CDR3 DNA is TGTGCCAGCAGAGCAGACACATCTGGGGCCCAGTACTTC.